This T cell receptor beta chain comes out of a study of radiotherapy plus CTLA-4 blockade in lung cancer. Study at large: Across the patients, objective responses occurred in more than 15%, and disease control in approximately 30%. General study results and limits: Early clonal dynamics of blood T cells, together with interferon-beta, were reported as the best response predictor.

Patients in the study, people with chemo-refractory metastatic non-small-cell lung cancer, received focal radiation plus ipilimumab CTLA-4 blockade. Sequencing was performed with immunoSEQ multiplex PCR; in TCRdb, only in-frame clones are kept and a portion is missing. The sample yields tens of thousands of clones, roughly four fifths seen once. Remarks on this clone: Its antigen remains unknown.

This TCR derives from a human donor with non-small cell lung cancer who had stable disease on radiotherapy plus ipilimumab. The source material was peripheral blood, sampled from a patient treated with radiotherapy plus ipilimumab.

The CDR3 DNA sequence: TGTGCCAGCAGCTTAGGGGTCGGTACCTACGAGCAGTACTTC. Residues: CASSLGVGTYEQYF. This chain uses TRBV7-9 with TRBJ2-7; D is undetermined. The ends were cut back, 1 base at V and 2 bases at J, with 9 bases in the middle. This CDR3 contains 14 residues. The germline CDR1 and CDR2 sequences are SEHNR and FQNEAQ (reference sequence). The whole variable domain, remainder taken from reference TRBV7-9 and TRBJ2-7, is DTGVSQNPRHKITKRGQNVTFRCDPISEHNRLYWYRQTLGQGPEFLTYFQNEAQLEKSRLLSDRFSAERPKGSFSTLEIQRTEQGDSAMYLCASSLGVGTYEQYFGPGTRLTVT.